This T cell receptor beta chain is from a study of shared clonotypes between healthy human individuals. As for the study in general: A donor's plate count was three for CD4 naive and three for CD4 memory; CD8 naive had two and CD8 memory one.

The method was immunoSEQ multiplex PCR; TCRdb's version includes in-frame clones alone and lacks a portion of them. The sample yields about 1,500,000 clones, approximately 96% seen once. Findings and limits, study-wide: In this cohort, only blood was sampled, and tissue repertoires likely differ. Roughly 5% of naive CD4 clonotypes were shared across four donors.

All donors qualified as healthy HIV-negative adults and had experienced no recent acute infections or vaccinations. Details on this clone: What it binds is unknown.

CDR3 length: 13 amino acids. Germline-derived CDR1 and CDR2 are SNHLY and FYNNEI. V was trimmed by 1 base and J by 7 bases, leaving 8 bases between them. The V call is TRBV2, the J call TRBJ1-5, with D uncertain. This receptor was taken from a man aged 25 to 40 in good health. Sequencing was carried out using naive CD4+ T cells sorted from blood. The subset was: CD45RA+ positively selected. The CDR3 coding sequence is TGTGCCAGCAGTGAAGAAGTTGGGCAGCCCCAGCATTTT. Residues: CASSEEVGQPQHF.